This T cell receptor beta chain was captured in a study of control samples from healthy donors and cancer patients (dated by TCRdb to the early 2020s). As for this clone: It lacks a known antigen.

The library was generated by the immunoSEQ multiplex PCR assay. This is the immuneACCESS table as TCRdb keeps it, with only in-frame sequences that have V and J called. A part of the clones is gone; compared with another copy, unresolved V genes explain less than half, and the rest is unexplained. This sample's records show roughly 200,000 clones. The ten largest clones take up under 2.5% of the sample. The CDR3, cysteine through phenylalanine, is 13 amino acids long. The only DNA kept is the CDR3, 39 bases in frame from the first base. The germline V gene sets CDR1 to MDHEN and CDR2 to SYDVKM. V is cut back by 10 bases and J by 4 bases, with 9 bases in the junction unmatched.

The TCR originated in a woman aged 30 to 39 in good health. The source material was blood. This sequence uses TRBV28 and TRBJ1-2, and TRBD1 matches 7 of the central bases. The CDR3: CATYTGTAYGYTF. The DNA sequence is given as TGTGCCACCTATACCGGGACAGCCTATGGCTACACCTTC.